The clone carrying this TCR beta chain was seen a single time. This entry is derived from a study of T cell changes during pregnancy in multiple sclerosis. Assay: immunoSEQ multiplex PCR; the TCRdb copy retains only in-frame clones and omits some. The sample has fewer than 65,000 clones, 93% seen once. The clonotype originates from a female donor with multiple sclerosis, enrolled in a pregnancy study. This material consisted of peripheral blood, taken in the second trimester of pregnancy.

CDR3 protein: CAISEPDGTSGIRVPFTDTQYF. The CDR3 bases are TGTGCCATCAGTGAGCCCGACGGGACTAGCGGGATCCGAGTCCCATTCACAGATACGCAGTATTTT. V and J are TRBV10-3 and TRBJ2-3; 13 bases align to TRBD2. CDR1 and CDR2 from the germline V gene are ENHRY and SYGVKD. CDR3 size: 22 residues. J gave up 2 bases and V 2 bases, and 19 bases lay outside the gene matches.